A single sample gave rise to the 26 T cell receptor beta chains below, sequenced in a study of blood T cell repertoires in COVID-19. Sequencing was performed with immunoSEQ multiplex PCR; in TCRdb, only in-frame clones are kept and a portion is missing. Of roughly 100,000 clones listed, about 90% are singletons. Source material: peripheral blood. The receptors were gathered from a woman between 50 and 59 years old with COVID-19, enrolled during active disease.

This chain connects TRBV24-1 to TRBJ2-3; 9 nucleotides agree with TRBD2. Germline-derived CDR1 and CDR2 are KGHDR and SFDVKD. Losses at the gene ends were 9 bases for V and 0 bases for J; bases not matched to a gene: 3. The CDR3 sequence is 14 residues long. CDR3 DNA: TGTGCCACCGCGGGGGGGACAAGCACAGATACGCAGTATTTT. This gives the protein CATAGGTSTDTQYF.

The rearrangement uses TRBV10-3 and TRBJ2-4; TRBD2 aligns across 12 bases. The CDR3 loop spans 18 amino acids. Trimming at V came to 8 bases and at J to 0 bases, leaving 11 bases not matched to a gene. Germline CDR1 is ENHRY and CDR2 is SYGVKD. The CDR3 sequence: CAIFGASGGVLAKNIQYF. CDR3 bases: TGTGCCATCTTCGGAGCTAGCGGGGGGGTACTAGCCAAAAACATTCAGTACTTC.

The V call is TRBV13, the J call TRBJ2-7, with D hard to call. Germline-derived CDR1 and CDR2 are PRHDT and FYEKMQ (reference sequence). CDR3 length equals 13 residues. V shed 3 bases and J shed 2 bases, with 8 bases lying between them. CDR3 coding DNA: TGTGCCAGCAGCTTCCCTGGCACCTACGAGCAGTACTTC. This codes for CASSFPGTYEQYF.

The chain combines TRBV2 with TRBJ2-1; 9 bases match TRBD2. The CDR3 extends over 15 amino acids. Germline assignment: CDR1 SNHLY and CDR2 FYNNEI. The trim removed 3 bases at V and 5 bases at J, leaving 5 bases unmatched. CDR3 sequence: CASSESSGANNEQFF. CDR3 nucleotide sequence: TGTGCCAGCAGTGAGTCTAGCGGGGCAAACAATGAGCAGTTCTTC.

Of note for this clone: Compared with germline, one end of the junction differs, possibly owing to a read error. The chain employs TRBV5-4 and TRBJ2-5, with a tentative D call TRBD1 (6 bases). CDR3 length: 13 amino acids. Germline V gene data show CDR1 as SGHNT and CDR2 as YYREEE (reference sequence). The CDR3 reads CASSLDSRETQYF. In DNA form, the CDR3 reads TGTGCCAGCAGTTTGGACAGCCGGGAGACCCAGTACTTC.

V and J are TRBV30 and TRBJ1-1, with TRBD1 identical over 8 bases. This CDR3 has 14 amino acids. Germline-derived CDR1 and CDR2 are GTSNPN and SVGIG (reference sequence). V dropped 3 bases and J dropped 6; count of bases not matched to a gene: 9. In DNA, the CDR3 is TGTGCCTGGAGGCCCAACAGGGGGGTCGCTGAAGCTTTCTTT. It yields the protein CAWRPNRGVAEAFF.

Note on this clone: At the DNA level, this CDR3 is encoded by other sequences in the same sample as well. The rearrangement links TRBV10-3 to TRBJ2-3, with a possible D match to TRBD1 (5 bases). Per germline, CDR1 ENHRY and CDR2 SYGVKD. Trimming took off 6 bases at V and 2 bases at J, with 9 bases between the two ends. The length of the CDR3 is 13 residues. CDR3 amino acids: CAISRENTDTQYF. Here the CDR3 DNA reads TGTGCCATCAGCAGGGAAAACACAGATACGCAGTATTTT.

The chain employs TRBV9 and TRBJ2-7; possibly TRBD2 for D (6 bases). Per germline, CDR1 SGDLS and CDR2 YYNGEE. The CDR3 is 16 amino acids. The V end was cut by 0 bases, the J end by 2 bases, with 15 bases between. The CDR3 region has the DNA TGTGCCAGCAGCGTAGACGATAGCGGATTAACCTACGAGCAGTACTTC. Encoded protein: CASSVDDSGLTYEQYF.

The genes are TRBV18 and TRBJ1-3; D is uncertain. This CDR3 is built from 14 residues. From germline, CDR1 is KGHSH and CDR2 LQKENI. V lost 3 bases, J lost 0 bases, and 6 bases lay in between. The CDR3 DNA reads as TGTGCCAGCTCACCGCGGGTCTCTGGAAACACCATATATTTT. Protein product: CASSPRVSGNTIYF.

Only one count was recorded for this clone. The J gene is TRBJ1-4, the V gene TRBV30; 10 bases are shared with TRBD1. The CDR3 length is 14 residues. V dropped 4 bases and J dropped 7; count of bases not matched to a gene: 6. Germline CDR1 and CDR2: GTSNPN and SVGIG (reference sequence). This CDR3 is CAWTPGQGFEKLFF. CDR3 nucleotide sequence: TGTGCCTGGACTCCGGGACAGGGGTTTGAAAAACTGTTTTTT.

The CDR3 reads CASSLDRGAYNSPLHF. CDR3 DNA: TGTGCCAGCAGTTTGGACAGGGGGGCGTATAATTCACCCCTCCACTTT. The chain links TRBV6-5 to TRBJ1-6; 10 nucleotides align to TRBD1. The CDR3 spans 16 residues. The V gene's germline CDR1 is MNHEY and CDR2 SVGAGI. With V trimmed by 4 bases and J by 4 bases, 4 bases remained unmatched.

The V and J genes are TRBV27 and TRBJ2-2; maybe TRBD2 (6 bases). The V and J ends lost 2 bases and 1 base respectively, with 11 bases between them. Looked up from germline, CDR1 is MNHEY and CDR2 is SMNVEV (reference sequence). The CDR3 contains 16 residues. CDR3 loop: CASSLTSSVNTGELFF. The CDR3 bases are TGTGCCAGCAGTTTAACTTCTAGCGTGAACACCGGGGAGCTGTTTTTT.

The V gene is TRBV9, the J gene TRBJ1-2; D is possibly TRBD1 (6 bases). Trimming stripped 0 bases from V and 5 bases from J, with 11 bases between. This CDR3 contains 14 residues. Germline lookup yields CDR1 SGDLS and CDR2 YYNGEE. The CDR3 nucleotides are TGTGCCAGCAGCGTAGAAGGGCAGGGGTATGGCTACACCTTC. It yields the protein CASSVEGQGYGYTF.

The V gene is TRBV5-1, the J gene TRBJ1-6, with a weak D call TRBD1 (5 bases). CDR1 and CDR2 from the germline V gene are SGHRS and YFSETQ. This CDR3 has 15 residues. The V gene lost 4 bases and the J gene lost 14 bases, with 22 bases spanning the gap. The CDR3 bases are TGCGCCAGCAGCCCCCCCGTCAGGACAACGGGGGCCCTCCACTTT. Encoded protein: CASSPPVRTTGALHF.

This clone occurred once. The chain employs TRBV4-1 and TRBJ2-5; TRBD2 matches 9 bases. Germline V CDR1 and CDR2: MGHRA, YSYEKL. J gave up 5 bases and V 5 bases, and 6 bases lay outside the gene matches. The CDR3 consists of 14 residues. CDR3 DNA: TGCGCCAGCAGCGGCGGGGGGGCCCGGGAGACCCAGTACTTC. Encoded protein: CASSGGGARETQYF.

J is TRBJ2-5 and V is TRBV6-5; a possible D gene is TRBD2 (5 bases). There are 12 residues in the CDR3. V was shortened by 9 bases and J by 11 bases, with 19 bases between the two germline ends. Germline loops: CDR1 MNHEY, CDR2 SVGAGI. The CDR3 region is CASKDYPGFQYF. CDR3 DNA: TGTGCCAGTAAAGACTATCCGGGCTTTCAGTACTTC.

The genes are TRBV7-9 and TRBJ2-7; D may be TRBD2 (5 bases). The CDR3 spans 16 residues. Trimming pared 2 bases from V and 1 base from J, leaving 15 bases between. Germline CDR1 and CDR2: SEHNR and FQNEAQ (reference sequence). This CDR3 reads CASSLNTWGVSYEQYF. The CDR3 bases are TGTGCCAGCAGCTTAAACACCTGGGGAGTTTCCTACGAGCAGTACTTC.

The chain has TRBV15 and TRBJ2-1; tentatively, D is TRBD1 (5 bases). The CDR3 extends over 14 amino acids. V lost 4 bases and J 2 bases, leaving 9 bases between the germline ends. Germline-derived CDR1 and CDR2 are LNHNV and YYDKDF (reference sequence). The DNA for the CDR3 is TGTGCCACCAGCAAGACAGTAACCTACAATGAGCAGTTCTTC. Amino acid sequence: CATSKTVTYNEQFF. The whole variable domain, filled in from reference TRBV15 and TRBJ2-1, reads DAMVIQNPRYQVTQFGKPVTLSCSQTLNHNVMYWYQQKSSQAPKLLFHYYDKDFNNEADTPDNFQSRRPNTSFCFLDIRSPGLGDTAMYLCATSKTVTYNEQFFGPGTRLTVL.

V usage is TRBV6-2 or TRBV6-3 and J usage is TRBJ2-7; 7 bases are shared with TRBD1. The V segment lost 0 bases and the J segment 7 bases; nucleotides outside the gene matches: 6. This CDR3 is 14 amino acids long. Germline CDR1 MNHEY, CDR2 SVGEGT. The CDR3 spells CASSYSMTGWEQYF. The CDR3 coding sequence is TGTGCCAGCAGTTACTCCATGACAGGGTGGGAGCAGTACTTC.

This chain uses TRBV7-2 with TRBJ2-7, with 8 nucleotides matching TRBD2. This CDR3 comprises 15 residues. Unmatched junction bases numbered 10, after V lost 5 bases and J lost 4 bases. The V gene's germline CDR1 is SGHTA and CDR2 FQGNSA. CDR3 DNA sequence: TGTGCCAGCAGCCCCCACGGGGGGGGGAGGTACGAGCAGTACTTC. Amino acid sequence: CASSPHGGGRYEQYF.

This CDR3 reads CASSLVGSKGLGNEKLFF. The CDR3 DNA follows: TGTGCCAGCAGCTTAGTAGGGAGTAAAGGGCTGGGAAATGAAAAACTGTTTTTT. The genes are TRBV11-2 and TRBJ1-4; D remains unclear. The CDR3 loop spans 18 amino acids. The V gene lost 1 base and the J gene lost 5 bases, with 20 bases spanning the gap. Per germline, CDR1 SGHAT and CDR2 FQNNGV.

This chain links TRBV7-6 with TRBJ2-1, with 12 nucleotides matching TRBD2. The germline gives CDR1 SGHVS, CDR2 FNYEAQ. V lost 1 base, J lost 4 bases, and 2 bases stayed unmatched. The CDR3 covers 16 residues. The CDR3 region is CASSLVTSGGYNEQFF. CDR3 nucleotides: TGTGCCAGCAGCTTAGTTACTAGCGGGGGGTACAATGAGCAGTTCTTC. Full variable domain (missing parts from reference TRBV7-6 and TRBJ2-1): GAGVSQSPRYKVTKRGQDVALRCDPISGHVSLYWYRQALGQGPEFLTYFNYEAQQDKSGLPNDRFSAERPEGSISTLTIQRTEQRDSAMYRCASSLVTSGGYNEQFFGPGTRLTVL.

In this sample, this clone turned up a few times. V usage is TRBV2 and J usage is TRBJ2-7; 7 bases are a match to TRBD1. J gave up 5 bases and V 3 bases, and 10 bases lay outside the gene matches. CDR1 and CDR2 (germline): SNHLY, FYNNEI. The length of the CDR3 is 15 residues. The CDR3 reads CASSDSEGAGNEQYF. CDR3 bases: TGTGCCAGCAGTGACTCTGAGGGGGCCGGGAACGAGCAGTACTTC.

This chain uses TRBV18 with TRBJ2-5; D may be TRBD2 (5 bases). Trimming pared 2 bases from V and 5 bases from J, leaving 9 bases between. Germline values: CDR1 KGHSH, CDR2 LQKENI. There are 13 residues in the CDR3. The CDR3 region has the DNA TGTGCCAGCTCACCAACCCAGCGGGAGACCCAGTACTTC. Its translation is CASSPTQRETQYF.

V and J are TRBV7-2 and TRBJ2-2, with TRBD1 identical over 9 bases. The germline V gene has CDR1 SGHTA and CDR2 FQGNSA. V shed 4 bases and J 3 bases; nucleotides not matched to a gene: 3. The length of the CDR3 is 15 residues. This CDR3 reads CASSYGDRDTGELFF. The CDR3 nucleotides read TGTGCCAGCAGCTACGGGGACAGGGACACCGGGGAGCTGTTTTTT.

This clone has just a few counts. The rearrangement links TRBV3-1 (or the pseudogene TRBV3-2) to TRBJ1-1, with D perhaps TRBD1 (5 bases). There are 16 residues in the CDR3. From germline, CDR1 is LGHDT and CDR2 YNNKEL (reference sequence). V lost 0 bases to trimming and J lost 0 bases, with 11 bases between them. CDR3 sequence (DNA): TGTGCCAGCAGCCAAGATAGCGGGACGGTGAACACTGAAGCTTTCTTT. Protein product: CASSQDSGTVNTEAFF.